The clone carrying this TCR beta chain was counted at least ten times. This specimen belongs to a study of neurological immune-mediated disorders. Trimming cost V 1 base and J 8 bases; bases outside gene matches: 7. The germline V gene encodes CDR1 SGHTA and CDR2 FQGNSA. CDR3 size: 15 residues. TCRdb independently ran MiXCR on the 5' RACE reads; one entry per CDR3 protein. The table records roughly 17,000 distinct CDR3 sequences, 9% to 10% of them present only once. This receptor was identified in a man aged 50 to 60 in good health. The genes are TRBV7-2 and TRBJ2-1; TRBD1 matches at 8 bases. Input material: CD8+ T cells from blood. In nucleotides, the CDR3 is TGTGCCAGCAGCTTAGGAACAGGGGGGACCGATGAGCAGTTCTTC. Amino acid sequence: CASSLGTGGTDEQFF.